Sequencing of this T cell receptor (beta chain) was carried out in a study of radiotherapy plus CTLA-4 blockade in lung cancer. The protocol was immunoSEQ multiplex PCR, while the TCRdb copy is restricted to in-frame clones and leaves out a portion. The data show 55,000 to 65,000 clones, with more than 60% seen just once and 3% to 4% held by the top ten. Between the trimmed V and J ends, which lost 6 bases and 3 bases, there was a span of 11 bases. This CDR3 is 14 amino acids long. Germline V gene lookup returns CDR1 MNHEY and CDR2 SVGAGI. Treatment of patients with chemo-refractory metastatic non-small-cell lung cancer consisted of focal radiation plus CTLA-4 blockade with ipilimumab. Study conclusions and caveats: TCR clones originating in tumors grew in number in blood after radiotherapy plus ipilimumab.

Details on this clone: The antigen remains undetermined.

The receptor was derived from a human donor with non-small cell lung cancer who had a partial response to radiotherapy plus ipilimumab. The source material was peripheral blood, sampled from a patient treated with radiotherapy plus ipilimumab. This chain links TRBV6-5 with TRBJ2-2; D is ambiguous. The CDR3 DNA reads as TGTGCCAGCAGCCTGTACGGGTACACCGGGGAGCTGTTTTTT. Its translation is CASSLYGYTGELFF.